These 21 T cell receptor beta chains share one sample of origin, sequenced in a study of human T cells and chemical hapten exposure. A single record per CDR3 protein comes from TCRdb applying MiXCR to the RACE reads. The sample has some 100,000 distinct CDR3 sequences; approximately 8.6% are singletons. Noted time point: patch test 2, 6 weeks after DPC sensitization. Specified treatment: therapeutic diphenylcyclopropenone sensitization with weekly scalp DPC. This specimen consisted of whole blood, obtained in connection with sensitization to the hapten diphenylcyclopropenone (DPC). The receptor set was obtained from a woman in her forties with alopecia areata. Some clones in this sample may be carry-over from other donors' samples.

This clonotype was counted many times. The chain has TRBV5-6 and TRBJ2-2; 9 bases are a match to TRBD2. This CDR3 is built from 16 residues. Trimming cost V 0 bases and J 6 bases; bases outside gene matches: 6. The germline gives CDR1 SGHDT, CDR2 YYEEEE. The CDR3 is CASSLGAGGPPGELFF. The CDR3 nucleotides read TGTGCCAGCAGCTTGGGTGCGGGAGGGCCGCCCGGGGAGCTGTTTTTT.

This clonotype was picked up many times. The CDR3 DNA reads TGTGCCAGCAGACGGGGGACTAGCGGGATGGGCAATGAGCAGTTCTTC. Its protein product is CASRRGTSGMGNEQFF. The rearrangement links TRBV6-2 or TRBV6-3 to TRBJ2-1; 13 bases are a match to TRBD2. Unmatched junction bases numbered 8, after V lost 6 bases and J lost 6 bases. The CDR3 loop spans 16 amino acids. Germline loops: CDR1 MNHEY, CDR2 SVGEGT.

Many counts were recorded for this clonotype. CDR3 residues: CASSYSIGADTQYF. The CDR3 DNA is TGTGCCAGCAGTTACTCGATAGGGGCAGATACGCAGTATTTT. The chain recombines TRBV6-2 or TRBV6-3 with TRBJ2-3; D possibly corresponds to TRBD1 (5 bases). The germline CDR1 and CDR2 sequences are MNHEY and SVGEGT. CDR3 length: 14 amino acids. V shed 0 bases and J shed 4 bases, with 8 bases lying between them.

This clonotype was counted between two and nine times. The J gene is TRBJ1-5, the V gene TRBV7-2, with D uncertain. The CDR3 totals 18 residues. CDR1 and CDR2 (germline): SGHTA, FQGNSA. Trimming cost V 2 bases and J 2 bases, with 19 bases left between them. The CDR3 coding sequence is TGTGCCAGCAGCTTAATTGGGCCAGTTGGACTAGGCAATCAGCCCCAGCATTTT. Residues: CASSLIGPVGLGNQPQHF.

The table lists this clonotype with a few counts. The chain combines TRBV19 with TRBJ2-7; a possible D gene is TRBD1 (5 bases). CDR1 and CDR2 (germline): LNHDA, SQIVND (reference sequence). The ends were cut back, 0 bases at V and 4 bases at J, with 10 bases in the middle. The CDR3 extends over 14 amino acids. CDR3 loop: CASSIDAGSYEQYF. The CDR3 nucleotides read TGTGCCAGTAGTATAGATGCAGGGTCTTACGAGCAGTACTTC.

This clonotype has at least ten counts. This chain connects TRBV28 to TRBJ2-5; 9 bases map to TRBD1. The CDR3 is 15 amino acids. The junction had 9 bases not matched to a gene; V was cut back by 6 bases and J by 4 bases. CDR1 is MDHEN and CDR2 is SYDVKM in the germline V gene. CDR3 amino acids: CASRAPGQGRETQYF. DNA of the CDR3: TGTGCCAGCAGGGCGCCGGGACAGGGACGAGAGACCCAGTACTTC.

This clonotype was observed a handful of times. The chain combines TRBV28 with TRBJ2-7; 12 nucleotides align to TRBD2. Germline CDR1 and CDR2: MDHEN and SYDVKM. After removal of 0 bases from V and 7 bases from J, the junction contained 4 bases not matched to a gene. This CDR3 is 15 amino acids long. CDR3 loop: CASSLWTSGRGEQYF. CDR3 coding DNA: TGTGCCAGCAGTTTATGGACTAGCGGGAGAGGAGAGCAGTACTTC.

This clonotype was seen repeatedly, ten times or more. The genes are TRBV28 and TRBJ1-3, with D maybe TRBD1 (5 bases). The CDR3 consists of 14 residues. Trimming cost V 4 bases and J 0 bases, with 7 bases left between them. Germline V gene sequence: CDR1 MDHEN, CDR2 SYDVKM. The CDR3: CASSSGTSGNTIYF. CDR3 nucleotide sequence: TGTGCCAGCAGTTCCGGGACCTCTGGAAACACCATATATTTT.

This clonotype occurred many times. V and J are TRBV6-2 or TRBV6-3 and TRBJ2-7, with D possibly matching TRBD1 (6 bases). Germline V gives CDR1 MNHEY, CDR2 SVGEGT. CDR3 size: 16 residues. V lost 0 bases and J lost 2, with 14 bases in between. The CDR3 sequence is CASSYSTGTGPYEQYF. In nucleotides, the CDR3 is TGTGCCAGCAGTTACTCTACAGGGACGGGACCCTACGAGCAGTACTTC.

In its sample, this clonotype was seen many times. V gene TRBV3-1 combines with J gene TRBJ2-5; D unclear. Germline V lookup: CDR1 LGHDT, CDR2 YNNKEL (reference sequence). The V and J ends lost 1 base and 4 bases respectively, with 4 bases between them. This CDR3 comprises 12 residues. The CDR3 DNA reads TGTGCCAGCAGCCAAGGTGGAGAGACCCAGTACTTC. Its translation: CASSQGGETQYF.

The sample holds a few counts of this clonotype. V is TRBV12-3 or TRBV12-4 and J is TRBJ1-1; 11 nucleotides line up with TRBD1. Trimming removed 5 bases from V and 4 bases from J; junction bases left unmatched: 6. This CDR3 is 15 amino acids long. Here the CDR3 DNA reads TGTGCCAGCAGTGGACAGGGGGCACCTAGCACTGAAGCTTTCTTT. Translating gives CASSGQGAPSTEAFF.

This clonotype was observed at least ten times. The J gene is TRBJ2-3, the V gene TRBV6-2 or TRBV6-3; TRBD2 agrees at 11 bases. Trimming at V came to 8 bases and at J to 6 bases, leaving 7 bases not matched to a gene. The V gene's germline CDR1 is MNHEY and CDR2 SVGEGT. The CDR3 extends over 14 amino acids. In nucleotides, the CDR3 is TGTGCCAGCCTTCCGGGACTAGCGGATGATACGCAGTATTTT. Its protein is CASLPGLADDTQYF.

This clonotype was observed a few times. The chain employs TRBV9 and TRBJ2-6; 7 nucleotides match TRBD1. Germline loops: CDR1 SGDLS, CDR2 YYNGEE. V trimming: 6 bases; J trimming: 0 bases; junction bases outside the gene matches: 3. This CDR3 contains 15 residues. In nucleotides, the CDR3 is TGTGCCAGCACCAGACAGGGCTCTGGGGCCAACGTCCTGACTTTC. Translating it yields CASTRQGSGANVLTF.

This clonotype was seen a handful of times. V usage is TRBV7-3 and J usage is TRBJ2-2, with a tentative D call TRBD2 (6 bases). Trimming shortened V by 5 bases and J by 5 bases, and 15 bases separated the two germline ends. The CDR3 totals 15 residues. From germline, CDR1 is SGHTA and CDR2 FQGTGA. In DNA form, the CDR3 reads TGTGCCAGCAGCCCGCGAGGGGCGGGAACCGGGGAGCTGTTTTTT. Translation: CASSPRGAGTGELFF.

This clonotype came up many times. In DNA, the CDR3 is TGTGCCATCAGTGAGTCGGTGCGGAGTAATGAAAAACTGTTTTTT. It specifies CAISESVRSNEKLFF. This chain connects TRBV10-3 to TRBJ1-4; no clear D gene. Trimming cost V 0 bases and J 4 bases, with 9 bases left between them. Germline lookup yields CDR1 ENHRY and CDR2 SYGVKD. The CDR3 spans 15 residues.

J is TRBJ2-7 and V is TRBV20-1, with TRBD2 matching 8 bases. From germline, CDR1 is DFQATT and CDR2 SNEGSKA (reference sequence). This CDR3 is 13 amino acids long. Germline trimming cut 3 bases from V and 3 bases from J; bases unmatched to any gene: 4. CDR3 loop: CSARIAGSYEQYF. The CDR3 bases are TGCAGTGCTAGGATAGCGGGAAGCTACGAGCAGTACTTC.

The CDR3, as DNA: TGTGCCAGCAGCTTAGTGTGGGGAGCCACCGGGGAGCTGTTTTTT. Translation gives CASSLVWGATGELFF. The rearrangement joins TRBV7-2 to TRBJ2-2, with D tentatively TRBD2 (5 bases). There are 15 residues in the CDR3. The germline V and J ends were trimmed by 1 base and 4 bases, with 10 bases remaining between them. Germline assignment: CDR1 SGHTA and CDR2 FQGNSA.

This clonotype was seen repeatedly, ten times or more. V gene TRBV28 combines with J gene TRBJ1-4; perhaps TRBD1 as D (6 bases). The CDR3 extends over 14 amino acids. The germline gives CDR1 MDHEN, CDR2 SYDVKM. The V gene lost 6 bases and the J gene lost 8 bases, with 16 bases spanning the gap. CDR3 coding DNA: TGTGCCAGCAGCCTACAGGGTTTGAACGAAAAACTGTTTTTT. It is translated as CASSLQGLNEKLFF.

The chain recombines TRBV5-6 with TRBJ1-5, with TRBD1 as a possible D gene (6 bases). V was shortened by 3 bases and J by 0 bases, with 13 bases between the two germline ends. The CDR3 is 16 amino acids. Germline assignment: CDR1 SGHDT and CDR2 YYEEEE. Here the CDR3 DNA reads TGTGCCAGCAGCTCGACCTCACAGGGTAGCAATCAGCCCCAGCATTTT. It codes for CASSSTSQGSNQPQHF.

This clonotype came up many times. CDR3 nucleotide sequence: TGCAGCGTTGGGCTGGCGCCGGCAAATGAGCAGTTCTTC. Residues: CSVGLAPANEQFF. This rearrangement joins TRBV29-1 to TRBJ2-1; D gene uncertain. The V gene lost 4 bases and the J gene lost 7 bases, with 14 bases spanning the gap. Germline-derived CDR1 and CDR2 are SQVTM and ANQGSEA. CDR3 length: 13 residues.

Many counts were recorded for this clonotype. The rearrangement joins TRBV6-2 or TRBV6-3 to TRBJ2-6; 9 bases align to TRBD1. This CDR3 comprises 15 residues. The V segment lost 6 bases and the J segment 4 bases; nucleotides outside the gene matches: 4. Germline CDR1 is MNHEY and CDR2 is SVGEGT. CDR3 coding DNA: TGTGCCAGCAGCGGGACAGGGTCCGGGGCCAACGTCCTGACTTTC. Translation: CASSGTGSGANVLTF.